One and the same sample provided the 3 T cell receptor beta chains below, sequenced in a study of human T cells and chemical hapten exposure. TCRdb re-derived calls from the RACE reads in MiXCR, one entry per CDR3 protein. The profile shows under 150,000 distinct CDR3 sequences, roughly an eighth of them singletons. Time point noted: patch test 1, 2 weeks after DPC sensitization. Treatment described: therapeutic diphenylcyclopropenone sensitization with weekly scalp DPC. The sequenced sample was whole blood, obtained in connection with sensitization to the hapten diphenylcyclopropenone (DPC). The receptor set was obtained from a woman between 50 and 59 years old with alopecia areata. Some clones in this sample may be carry-over from other donors' samples.

The table lists this clonotype with many counts. The chain couples TRBV6-6 to TRBJ1-1, with unresolved D. The CDR3 runs to 14 residues. V was pared by 7 bases and J by 1 base, with 13 bases between. Germline lookup yields CDR1 MNHNY and CDR2 SVGAGI (reference sequence). CDR3 sequence reads: CASTFRPTNTEAFF. In DNA, the CDR3 is TGTGCCAGCACCTTCAGACCGACGAACACTGAAGCTTTCTTT.

The CDR3 DNA reads as TGTGCCAGCAGATATGGAGCGGGTAATGAGCAGTTCTTC. It encodes CASRYGAGNEQFF. The genes are TRBV11-2 and TRBJ2-1; possible D gene TRBD2, 6 bases. V lost 6 bases to trimming and J lost 7 bases, with 13 bases between them. The CDR3 runs 13 residues. In germline, CDR1 is SGHAT, CDR2 FQNNGV.

The table lists this clonotype with a few counts. V and J are TRBV20-1 and TRBJ2-7; D is possibly TRBD1 or TRBD2 (5 bases each). V shed 5 bases and J shed 5 bases, with 22 bases lying between them. The CDR3 has 15 residues. From germline, CDR1 is DFQATT and CDR2 SNEGSKA (reference sequence). CDR3 in DNA: TGCAGTGCTGGGTCCGGGACCATCGGTCCCCACGAGCAGTACTTC. It codes for CSAGSGTIGPHEQYF.